A single sample is the source of the 5 T cell receptor beta chains below, sequenced in a study of T cell changes during pregnancy in multiple sclerosis. The protocol was immunoSEQ multiplex PCR, while the TCRdb copy is restricted to in-frame clones and leaves out a portion. Altogether about 57,000 clones are present, 91% being singletons, with the ten largest covering around 3.5%. Sample: peripheral blood, taken after pregnancy. The receptor set was obtained from a female donor in good health, enrolled as a control in a pregnancy study.

V and J are TRBV5-1 and TRBJ1-3; D is unresolved. The CDR3 has 15 residues. Germline CDR1 reads SGHRS; CDR2 reads YFSETQ. Trimming left V 4 bases short and J 4 bases short, with 15 bases between. The DNA for the CDR3 is TGCGCCAGCAGCACTGTGGGCAGGCGAGGAAACACCATATATTTT. Its translation is CASSTVGRRGNTIYF.

The CDR3 region has the DNA TGCAGCGTTGATTTAGGGACAGGGGGCTACGAGCAGTACTTC. Translated, it gives CSVDLGTGGYEQYF. This chain connects TRBV29-1 to TRBJ2-7, with 11 bases identical to TRBD1. Germline values: CDR1 SQVTM, CDR2 ANQGSEA. This CDR3 comprises 14 residues. V was clipped by 3 bases and J by 3 bases; unmatched bases: 4.

The chain employs TRBV14 and TRBJ2-1; D is uncertain. Germline-derived CDR1 and CDR2 are SGHDN and FVKESK. V lost 3 bases and J lost 1, with 13 bases in between. The CDR3 loop spans 16 amino acids. The CDR3 DNA is TGTGCCAGCAGCCAGGCAGGTCAATTATCCTACAATGAGCAGTTCTTC. Translating gives CASSQAGQLSYNEQFF.

The rearrangement joins TRBV14 to TRBJ2-7; D ambiguous. V lost 0 bases and J lost 2, with 11 bases in between. The germline V gene encodes CDR1 SGHDN and CDR2 FVKESK. The CDR3 length is 15 residues. The CDR3 sequence is CASSQDEAIPYEQYF. The CDR3 DNA reads as TGTGCCAGCAGCCAAGATGAGGCAATACCCTACGAGCAGTACTTC.

The rearrangement links TRBV28 to TRBJ1-2; D not resolved. The germline V and J ends were trimmed by 5 bases and 8 bases, with 12 bases remaining between them. Germline V gene data show CDR1 as MDHEN and CDR2 as SYDVKM. The CDR3 loop spans 12 amino acids. In DNA, the CDR3 is TGTGCCAGCAGTCTAACCCCGAGGGGCTACACCTTC. Residues: CASSLTPRGYTF.